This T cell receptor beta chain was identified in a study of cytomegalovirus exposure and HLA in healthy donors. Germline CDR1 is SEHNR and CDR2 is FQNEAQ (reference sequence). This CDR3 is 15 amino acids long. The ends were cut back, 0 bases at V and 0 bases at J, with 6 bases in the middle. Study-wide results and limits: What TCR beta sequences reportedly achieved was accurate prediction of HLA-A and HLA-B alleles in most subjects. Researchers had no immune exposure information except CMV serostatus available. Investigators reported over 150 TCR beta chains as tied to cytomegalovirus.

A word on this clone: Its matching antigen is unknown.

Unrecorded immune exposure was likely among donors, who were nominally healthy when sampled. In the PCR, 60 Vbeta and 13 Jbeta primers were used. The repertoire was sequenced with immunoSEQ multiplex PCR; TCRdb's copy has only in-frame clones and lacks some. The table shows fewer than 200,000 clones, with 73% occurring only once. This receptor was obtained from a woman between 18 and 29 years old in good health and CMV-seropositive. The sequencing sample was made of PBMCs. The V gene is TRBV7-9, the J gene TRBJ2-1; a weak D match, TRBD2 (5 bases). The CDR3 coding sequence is TGTGCCAGCAGCTTAGCGGGGAGCTCCTACAATGAGCAGTTCTTC. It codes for CASSLAGSSYNEQFF. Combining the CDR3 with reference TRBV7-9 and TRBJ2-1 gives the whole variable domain DTGVSQNPRHKITKRGQNVTFRCDPISEHNRLYWYRQTLGQGPEFLTYFQNEAQLEKSRLLSDRFSAERPKGSFSTLEIQRTEQGDSAMYLCASSLAGSSYNEQFFGPGTRLTVL.